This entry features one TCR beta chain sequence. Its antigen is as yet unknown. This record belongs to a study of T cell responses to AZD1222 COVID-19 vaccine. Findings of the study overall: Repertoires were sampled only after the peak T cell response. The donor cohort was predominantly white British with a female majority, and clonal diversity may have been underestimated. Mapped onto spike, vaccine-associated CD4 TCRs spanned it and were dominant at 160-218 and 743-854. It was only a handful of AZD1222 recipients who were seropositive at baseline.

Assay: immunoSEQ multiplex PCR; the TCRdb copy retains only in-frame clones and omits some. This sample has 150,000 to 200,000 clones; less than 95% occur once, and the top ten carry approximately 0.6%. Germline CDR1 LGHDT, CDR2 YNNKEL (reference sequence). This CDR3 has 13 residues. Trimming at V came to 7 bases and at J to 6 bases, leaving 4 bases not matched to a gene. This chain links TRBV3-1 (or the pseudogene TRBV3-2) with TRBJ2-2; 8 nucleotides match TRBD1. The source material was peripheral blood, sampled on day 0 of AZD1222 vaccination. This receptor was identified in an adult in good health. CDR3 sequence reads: CASTMTGAGELFF. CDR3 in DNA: TGTGCCAGCACCATGACAGGGGCCGGGGAGCTGTTTTTT.